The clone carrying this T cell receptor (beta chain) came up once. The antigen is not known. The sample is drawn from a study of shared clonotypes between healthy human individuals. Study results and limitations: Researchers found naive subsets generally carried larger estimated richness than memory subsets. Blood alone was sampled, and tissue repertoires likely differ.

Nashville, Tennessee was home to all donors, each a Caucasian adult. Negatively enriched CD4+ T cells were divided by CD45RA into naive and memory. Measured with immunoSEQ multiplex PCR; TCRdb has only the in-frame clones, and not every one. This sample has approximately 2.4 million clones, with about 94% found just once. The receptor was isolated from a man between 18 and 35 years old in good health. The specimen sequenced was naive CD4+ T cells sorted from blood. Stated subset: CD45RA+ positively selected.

CDR3 bases: TGTGCCAGCAACCTGGGGGCAGCCTACGAGCAGTACTTC. Translation: CASNLGAAYEQYF. V and J are TRBV2 and TRBJ2-7, with D possibly matching TRBD1 (6 bases). V was shortened by 7 bases and J by 2 bases, with 12 bases between the two germline ends. This CDR3 has 13 amino acids. Germline V CDR1 and CDR2: SNHLY, FYNNEI.